This record covers a single TCR beta chain. The data derive from a study of PD-1 blockade in classical Hodgkin lymphoma. Repertoires were generated with immunoSEQ multiplex PCR, while TCRdb's copy carries only in-frame clones and drops some. The repertoire holds 60,000 to 65,000 clones, with 88% as singletons. V dropped 5 bases and J dropped 5; count of bases not matched to a gene: 9. The CDR3 is 15 residues long. Germline values: CDR1 SEHNR, CDR2 FQNEAQ (reference sequence). Patients all relapsed after autologous stem cell transplantation, and there was variation in brentuximab vedotin exposure. This sample comprised peripheral blood mononuclear cells (PBMCs), obtained at baseline. The sequence was collected from a human donor with classical Hodgkin lymphoma. The rearrangement joins TRBV7-9 to TRBJ2-1; 7 bases line up with TRBD2. In DNA form, the CDR3 reads TGTGCCAGCAGCCTACGCCGGGGGGTCAACAATGAGCAGTTCTTC. It specifies CASSLRRGVNNEQFF.